The clone carrying this T cell receptor beta chain was recorded at least ten times. Its matching antigen is unknown. Treg sorting used a CD4+CD25+CD127-/low gate. In germline, CDR1 is SEHNR, CDR2 FQNEAQ (reference sequence). J lost 4 bases, V lost 1 base, and 12 bases had no gene match. The CDR3 covers 17 residues. Whole-study results and caveats: The larger-cohort validation was restricted to a single TCR beta V-J rearrangement rather than whole repertoires. Tumor memory CD4+ T cell TCR gene usage was found to cluster with blood and lymph node memory CD4+ cells and with lymph node naive CD4+ cells. Tumor Tregs overlapped most with tumor, then blood, naive CD4+ cells.

Semi-nested PCR with Nested Universal Primer A followed constant-region reverse priming of full-length variable regions. TCRdb used MiXCR to reprocess the 5' RACE reads, holding one entry per CDR3 protein. The table lists around 30,000 distinct CDR3 sequences, 25% to 30% of them singletons. The material sequenced was tumor-infiltrating Tregs sorted from the breast tumor. The origin of this receptor is a female donor with breast cancer. J is TRBJ1-2 and V is TRBV7-9; 7 bases are a match to TRBD1. The CDR3 DNA reads TGTGCCAGCAGCTTAGGACTAACGGGACAGATGGTCTATGGCTACACCTTC. Amino acid sequence: CASSLGLTGQMVYGYTF.